This T cell receptor beta chain derives from a study of CD8 T cells in ankylosing spondylitis. Overall study results and limits: CD8+ disease-linked clones were present at relatively low frequencies in blood. Reported data indicate significant enrichment of disease-linked clones within matched ankylosing spondylitis synovial fluid. Ankylosing spondylitis blood appeared to be characterized by a TCR beta motif of under ten highly homologous variants. Prior work had noted some motif variants in reactive arthritis blood and synovial fluid.

Libraries of TCR beta came from quantitative 5'-RACE with molecular barcodes. Each CDR3 protein is one row after TCRdb ran MiXCR on the 5' RACE reads. The repertoire has 450,000 to 550,000 distinct CDR3 sequences, about 5.4% of them found once; the top ten carry roughly 3.3%. There are many counts of this clonotype. The antigen remains undetermined. Per germline, CDR1 MGHRA and CDR2 YSYEKL. Trimming removed 2 bases at V and 2 bases at J, with 11 bases between. The CDR3 contains 15 residues. This sequence originates from a male donor with ankylosing spondylitis. This rearrangement joins TRBV4-1 to TRBJ2-3, with D perhaps TRBD2 (5 bases). Material for sequencing was blood, either unsorted or a sorted T cell fraction (not recorded which). Here the CDR3 DNA reads TGCGCCAGCAGCCAACCGGGAAGTGTCACAGATACGCAGTATTTT. Its protein product is CASSQPGSVTDTQYF.